The clone carrying this T cell receptor (beta chain) has only a few counts. The CDR3 has 19 amino acids. Germline assignment: CDR1 SGDLS and CDR2 YYNGEE. V was shortened by 0 bases and J by 0 bases, with 19 bases between the two germline ends. These data originate in a study of Graves' ophthalmopathy and Graves' hyperthyroidism. Amplification of TCR beta CDR3 regions used RNA transcripts. Second-round multiplex PCR followed a first-round RT-PCR using HTBI primers. TCRdb re-called the multiplex PCR reads through MiXCR, storing one row per CDR3 protein. The sample records about half a million distinct CDR3 sequences, approximately 15% being singletons.

This sequence originates from a woman aged 25-40 years with Graves' ophthalmopathy. The chain couples TRBV9 to TRBJ1-5; D gene ambiguous. Sequenced input: blood. The CDR3 DNA sequence: TGTGCCAGCAGCGTAGATCCCGCCTTGGGCAGTGATAGCAATCAGCCCCAGCATTTT. The encoded protein is CASSVDPALGSDSNQPQHF.